This T cell receptor beta chain was sequenced in a study of Ad26.COV2.S vaccination and SARS-CoV-2 variants. On the study more broadly: Sample donor was a member of the COV1001 Ad26.COV2.S trial arm. Study-wide results and limits: The analyses of TCR breadth and depth may have understated the size of total T cell responses. Post-vaccination spike-specific CD8+ and CD4+ T cell responses reportedly had substantial breadth.

Treatment noted: 15 to 20 received Ad26.COV2.S at low or high dose, single or two shots; 5 received placebo; per-sample allocation not given. The samples were gathered on day 63 after the first injection of vaccine or placebo. Based in Boston, the donor was an adult of 18-55 years. This clone showed up just a few times. Its target is unknown. Germline-derived CDR1 and CDR2 are LGHDT and YNNKEL (reference sequence). Trimming stripped 1 base from V and 2 bases from J, with 5 bases between. The CDR3 covers 13 residues. Assay used: immunoSEQ multiplex PCR; TCRdb lists only in-frame clones, some missing. Here the sample spans about 320,000 clones, roughly 80% being singletons.

The specimen comprised peripheral blood, sampled in a trial of Ad26.COV2.S vaccine versus placebo. This sequence joins TRBV3-1 (or the pseudogene TRBV3-2) and TRBJ1-1; unclear D gene. This sequence originates from a person aged 18 to 59 who received the Ad26.COV2.S COVID-19 vaccine or a placebo. DNA of the CDR3: TGTGCCAGCAGCCAAGGTCAAAACACTGAAGCTTTCTTT. Encoded protein: CASSQGQNTEAFF.